This is a list of T cell receptor beta chains from one sample in a study of cytomegalovirus exposure and HLA in healthy donors. Produced via immunoSEQ multiplex PCR; TCRdb's table is partial and in-frame only. The data hold 150,000 to 250,000 clones, with around 80% observed a single time. Sequencing was carried out using PBMCs. These receptors were taken from a woman aged 25 to 39 in good health and CMV-seropositive. The CDR3 runs from the conserved cysteine through the conserved F or W. The D gene is left open where the match is weak. Where a row states a size, it is once, few, many or the class of an expanded clone; other rows omit it.

J gene	V gene	clone size	D gene	CDR3 DNA	CDR3 protein
TRBJ2-5	TRBV2	NA	TRBD1	TGTGCCAGCAGTGAACAGGGGACAGGGAACCAAGAGACCCAGTACTTC	CASSEQGTGNQETQYF
TRBJ1-5	TRBV2	NA	TRBD1	TGTGCCAGCGGCGACAGGGTTCGCAATCAGCCCCAGCATTTT	CASGDRVRNQPQHF
TRBJ2-7	TRBV29-1	NA	TRBD1	TGCAGCGGCACGCCCGGGACAGGGGCCTACGAGCAGTACTTC	CSGTPGTGAYEQYF
TRBJ2-1	TRBV4-2	NA	TRBD1	TGTGCCAGCAGCCCGGGGGACAGGGGTTTCGATGAGCAGTTCTTC	CASSPGDRGFDEQFF
TRBJ2-3	TRBV5-1	few	TRBD2	TGCGCCAGCCGAGCTAGAGGACTAGCGGGGGATCAAAGGGGCACAGATACGCAGTATTTT	CASRARGLAGDQRGTDTQYF
TRBJ1-6	TRBV4-3	NA	NA	TGCGCCAGCAGCCAAGACGCTTCAGGGCCTTATTCACCCCTCCACTTT	CASSQDASGPYSPLHF
TRBJ1-3	TRBV4-2	NA	NA	TGTGCCAGCAGCCAAGAAGGACAGCCCTCTGGAAACACCATATATTTT	CASSQEGQPSGNTIYF
TRBJ2-7	TRBV7-2	NA	TRBD2	TGTGCCAGCAGCGCCCCAGCGGGAGATCCCTACGAGCAGTACTTC	CASSAPAGDPYEQYF
TRBJ2-7	TRBV11-2	NA	TRBD1	TGTGCCAGCAGACGGGGACAGGCACTTGGCGAGCAGTACTTC	CASRRGQALGEQYF
TRBJ1-2	TRBV7-9	NA	TRBD1	TGTGCCAGCAGCTTAGAGCACAGGGGAGCCTATGGCTACACCTTC	CASSLEHRGAYGYTF
TRBJ1-5	TRBV19	NA	NA	TGTGCCAGTAGACTCGGAGGGAGCAATCAGCCCCAGCATTTT	CASRLGGSNQPQHF
TRBJ2-5	TRBV18	NA	TRBD1	TGTGCCAGCTCACCAGGGACAGGGCGCCAAGAGACCCAGTACTTC	CASSPGTGRQETQYF
TRBJ2-7	TRBV6-1	once	TRBD1	TGTGCCAGCAGAGGACAGGAACCCTCCTACGAGCAGTACTTC	CASRGQEPSYEQYF
TRBJ2-5	TRBV9	NA	NA	TGTGCCAGCAGCAAGACAGGTTATGAAGAGACCCAGTACTTC	CASSKTGYEETQYF
TRBJ2-7	TRBV5-1	NA	NA	TGCGCCAGCAGGCGGGGACTTTCCTACGAGCAGTACTTC	CASRRGLSYEQYF
TRBJ1-5	TRBV7-2	few	NA	TGTGCCAGCGCCGGAAGGGGGAATCAGCCCCAGCATTTT	CASAGRGNQPQHF
TRBJ2-7	TRBV19	NA	TRBD2	TGTGCCAGTAGTACGCTAGCGGGGGCCGCCTCCTACGAGCAGTACTTC	CASSTLAGAASYEQYF
TRBJ2-1	TRBV9	NA	TRBD2	TGTGCCAGCAGCCCACGCGGCGGGGGGGCTTACAATGAGCAGTTCTTC	CASSPRGGGAYNEQFF
TRBJ2-5	TRBV6-5	NA	NA	TGTGCCAGCAGAAGGGGGACAGAGACCCAGTACTTC	CASRRGTETQYF
TRBJ2-7	TRBV11-2	NA	TRBD2	TGTGCCAGCAGCTTAGAACTAGCGGGATTTTACGAGCAGTACTTC	CASSLELAGFYEQYF
TRBJ1-2	TRBV6-5	NA	NA	TGTGCCAGCAGTCGCCCCGGGTCTTACTATGGCTACACCTTC	CASSRPGSYYGYTF
TRBJ2-6	TRBV23-1	once	TRBD1	TGCGCCAGCAGTCAAACAGGGACAGAAGCAGGGGCCAACGTCCTGACTTTC	CASSQTGTEAGANVLTF
TRBJ2-7	TRBV15	NA	NA	TGTGCCACCAGCAGAGACTACGGGACCCAGGGACTGCCCGAGCAGTACTTC	CATSRDYGTQGLPEQYF
TRBJ2-7	TRBV15	NA	TRBD2	TGTGCCACCAGCAGAGGTGGCGGGGGGGATGTTGAGCAGTACTTC	CATSRGGGGDVEQYF
TRBJ2-7	TRBV4-2	NA	NA	TGTGCCAGCAGCCAAGGAGGCTCCTACGAGCAGTACTTC	CASSQGGSYEQYF
TRBJ2-1	TRBV5-4	NA	TRBD2	TGTGCCAGCAGCTCAAGGACTAGGGCGTACAATGAGCAGTTCTTC	CASSSRTRAYNEQFF
TRBJ1-4	TRBV5-5	NA	NA	TGTGCCAGCAGCTTCGGGTCAGGGGCCTCAGGCGAAAAACTGTTTTTT	CASSFGSGASGEKLFF
TRBJ2-1	TRBV7-8	NA	TRBD2	TGTGCCAGCAGCTTAGTAGAAAAGGGACTAGCGGGAGAGAATGAGCAGTTCTTC	CASSLVEKGLAGENEQFF
TRBJ1-1	TRBV4-1	NA	NA	TGCGCCAGCAGCCAAAACACAGGCTTCCAGAACACTGAAGCTTTCTTT	CASSQNTGFQNTEAFF
TRBJ1-2	TRBV5-4	NA	NA	TGTGCCAGCAGCCCGGACAGCAAGGTTCATGGCTACACCTTC	CASSPDSKVHGYTF
TRBJ2-1	TRBV4-2	few	TRBD2	TGTGCCAGCAGCCAAACCCTAGCGGGGGGGTACAATGAGCAGTTCTTC	CASSQTLAGGYNEQFF
TRBJ1-1	TRBV19	NA	NA	TGTGCCAGTAGCTCCGCTAAATTAGCTTTCTTT	CASSSAKLAFF
TRBJ1-1	TRBV5-6	NA	NA	TGTGCCAGCAGCTTGGACTCGAACACTGAAGCTTTCTTT	CASSLDSNTEAFF
TRBJ2-2	TRBV9	few	NA	TGTGCCAGCAGCGTAGAACAGAACAAACCCGGGGAGCTGTTTTTT	CASSVEQNKPGELFF
TRBJ1-1	TRBV19	NA	NA	TGTGCCAGTAGTATTGGGCAGACGAACACTGAAGCTTTCTTT	CASSIGQTNTEAFF
TRBJ2-7	TRBV29-1	once	NA	TGCAGCGTTGGGCGGGACTACGAGCAGTACTTC	CSVGRDYEQYF
TRBJ2-3	TRBV6-6	NA	TRBD2	TGTGCCAGCAGAATTAGCGGGAGGGGTACAGATACGCAGTATTTT	CASRISGRGTDTQYF
TRBJ2-1	TRBV4-1	NA	NA	TGCGCCAGCAGCCAAGATAAGTGGGGAGACAATGAGCAGTTCTTC	CASSQDKWGDNEQFF
TRBJ1-5	TRBV7-8	NA	TRBD1	TGTGCCAGCAGCGGGGGGGGACAGGGAGGACGCAATCAGCCCCAGCATTTT	CASSGGGQGGRNQPQHF
TRBJ2-1	TRBV12-5	NA	TRBD1	TGTGCTAGTGGTCTCCGGACAGGGGACCATGAGCAGTTCTTC	CASGLRTGDHEQFF
TRBJ2-4	TRBV7-2	once	TRBD2	TGTGCCAGCAGCCTCAGCGGGAGCTACTACATTCAGTACTTC	CASSLSGSYYIQYF
TRBJ2-5	TRBV5-1	NA	TRBD1	TGCGCCAGCAGCTTGATCGGACAGGGGAAGAAAGAGACCCAGTACTTC	CASSLIGQGKKETQYF
TRBJ1-4	TRBV6-1	few	NA	TGTGCCAGCAGTGTTTCCCCGGGAGCTGAAAAACTGTTTTTT	CASSVSPGAEKLFF